This T cell receptor beta chain was profiled in a study of a mutant IDH1 vaccine in newly diagnosed glioma. The wider study: A roughly 62% male, approximately 40% female split and a mean age of approximately 38 years characterized treated patients.

Assay used: immunoSEQ multiplex PCR; TCRdb lists only in-frame clones, some missing. Altogether tens of thousands of clones are present, under 85% being singletons, with the ten largest covering 3.8%. Comments on this clone: The antigen remains undetermined.

The time point: week 47, end of study. What each vaccine dose contained was 300 ug of mutant IDH1 20-mer peptide, accompanied by topical imiquimod. Eight vaccine injections were given to patients in weeks 1, 3, 5, 7, 11, 15, 19 and 23. CDR1 is SEHNR, CDR2 FQNEAQ, per germline (reference sequence). CDR3 length: 19 amino acids. V shed 5 bases and J 4 bases; nucleotides not matched to a gene: 16. The V call is TRBV7-9, the J call TRBJ2-1; 11 nucleotides line up with TRBD2. Sequenced here: PBMCs, sampled from a glioma patient whose treatment included an IDH1 peptide vaccine. The TCR originated in a young man with glioma. CDR3 amino acids: CASSPDKVAGGPRYNEQFF. The CDR3 DNA is TGTGCCAGCAGCCCAGACAAGGTAGCGGGGGGGCCCCGGTACAATGAGCAGTTCTTC.